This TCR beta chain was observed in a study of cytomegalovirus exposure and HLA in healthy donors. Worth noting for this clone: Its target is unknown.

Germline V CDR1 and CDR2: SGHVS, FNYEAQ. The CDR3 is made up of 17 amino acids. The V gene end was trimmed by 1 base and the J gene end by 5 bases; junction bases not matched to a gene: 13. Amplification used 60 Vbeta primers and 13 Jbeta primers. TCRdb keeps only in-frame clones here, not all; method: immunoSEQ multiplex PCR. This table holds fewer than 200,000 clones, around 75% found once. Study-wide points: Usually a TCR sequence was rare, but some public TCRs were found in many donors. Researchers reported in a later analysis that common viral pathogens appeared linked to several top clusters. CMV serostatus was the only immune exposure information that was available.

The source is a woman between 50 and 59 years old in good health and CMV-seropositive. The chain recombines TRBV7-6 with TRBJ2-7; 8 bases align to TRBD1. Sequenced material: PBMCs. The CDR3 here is CASSLGRGNRGKDEQYF. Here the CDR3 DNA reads TGTGCCAGCAGCTTAGGGCGAGGGAACAGGGGGAAGGACGAGCAGTACTTC.